These T cell receptor beta chains were read from a single sample in a study of blood T cell repertoires in COVID-19. The data were produced by immunoSEQ multiplex PCR, yet TCRdb's version contains in-frame clones alone and is incomplete. Among about 120,000 clones, almost 90% were seen once, and the ten largest hold roughly 0.94%. The material sequenced was peripheral blood. The receptor set was obtained from a woman aged 45-60 years with active or convalescent COVID-19. Each CDR3 is given with its conserved first and last residue. A D gene is named only where the DNA matches it firmly. Some rows have no size entry. The others give once, few or many, or a class for an expanded clone.

V,D,size,J,CDR3,DNA
TRBV7-2,TRBD2,.,TRBJ2-5,CASSFSAGETQYF,TGTGCCAGCAGCTTCTCAGCGGGGGAGACCCAGTACTTC
TRBV20-1,TRBD1,.,TRBJ1-1,CSARGDREAFF,TGCAGTGCTAGAGGGGACAGAGAAGCTTTCTTT
TRBV2,TRBD2,.,TRBJ2-7,CASRQVAGGPNEQYF,TGTGCCAGCAGGCAGGTGGCGGGAGGGCCCAACGAGCAGTACTTC
TRBV4-1,.,.,TRBJ2-2,CASSQGLLGVPNTGELFF,TGCGCCAGCAGCCAAGGATTGCTAGGCGTCCCCAACACCGGGGAGCTGTTTTTT
TRBV19,TRBD1,.,TRBJ2-7,CASTAGTGETYEQYF,TGTGCCAGTACCGCCGGGACAGGGGAAACCTACGAGCAGTACTTC
TRBV25-1,.,.,TRBJ1-1,CASSESGVNTEAFF,TGTGCCAGCAGTGAATCAGGGGTCAACACTGAAGCTTTCTTT
TRBV18,.,few,TRBJ1-2,CASSSMAGAGNGYTF,TGTGCCAGCTCATCAATGGCCGGGGCGGGAAATGGCTACACCTTC
TRBV27,TRBD1,.,TRBJ1-4,CASSPGTGKRDEKLFF,TGTGCCAGCAGTCCCGGGACAGGTAAAAGGGACGAAAAACTGTTTTTT
TRBV19,.,.,TRBJ2-1,CASGFDNYNEQFF,TGTGCCAGTGGCTTCGATAACTACAATGAGCAGTTCTTC
TRBV14,.,once,TRBJ2-1,CASSRARRVNGYNEQFF,TGTGCCAGCAGCCGCGCCCGCCGGGTAAACGGGTACAATGAGCAGTTCTTC
TRBV2,.,.,TRBJ1-4,CATRGGTNEKLFF,TGTGCCACCAGGGGAGGGACTAATGAAAAACTGTTTTTT
TRBV18,.,.,TRBJ2-5,CASSPFGETQYF,TGTGCCAGCTCACCATTCGGAGAGACCCAGTACTTC
TRBV10-3,TRBD1,.,TRBJ2-1,CAISTLRGTSYNEQFF,TGTGCCATCAGTACCCTCAGGGGGACCTCCTACAATGAGCAGTTCTTC
TRBV11-2,.,.,TRBJ2-1,CASSVKAVNEQFF,TGTGCCAGCAGCGTAAAAGCGGTCAATGAGCAGTTCTTC
TRBV2,TRBD2,once,TRBJ2-6,CASSKLAGNSGANVLTF,TGTGCCAGCAGTAAGTTAGCGGGTAACTCTGGGGCCAACGTCCTGACTTTC
TRBV20-1,.,.,TRBJ2-3,CSARGLRTTDTQYF,TGCAGTGCTCGTGGACTTCGAACCACAGATACGCAGTATTTT
TRBV4-2,TRBD1,few,TRBJ2-7,CASSQAGQGYHEQYF,TGTGCCAGCAGCCAAGCGGGACAGGGGTACCACGAGCAGTACTTC
TRBV6-5,TRBD2,.,TRBJ2-5,CATYVAGVETQYF,TGTGCCACATATGTAGCGGGTGTGGAGACCCAGTACTTC
TRBV15,.,.,TRBJ2-2,CATSRARGNTGELFF,TGTGCCACCAGCAGAGCCAGGGGAAACACCGGGGAGCTGTTTTTT
TRBV28,.,.,TRBJ1-5,CASSFGGDQPQHF,TGTGCCAGCAGTTTTGGAGGGGATCAGCCCCAGCATTTT
TRBV7-2,TRBD2,.,TRBJ2-3,CASSQTFSSGRRVYTQYF,TGTGCCAGCAGCCAAACTTTTTCTAGCGGGAGGAGGGTGTATACGCAGTATTTT
TRBV4-1,.,.,TRBJ2-1,CASSPAVFSYNEQFF,TGCGCCAGCAGCCCCGCAGTTTTTTCCTACAATGAGCAGTTCTTC